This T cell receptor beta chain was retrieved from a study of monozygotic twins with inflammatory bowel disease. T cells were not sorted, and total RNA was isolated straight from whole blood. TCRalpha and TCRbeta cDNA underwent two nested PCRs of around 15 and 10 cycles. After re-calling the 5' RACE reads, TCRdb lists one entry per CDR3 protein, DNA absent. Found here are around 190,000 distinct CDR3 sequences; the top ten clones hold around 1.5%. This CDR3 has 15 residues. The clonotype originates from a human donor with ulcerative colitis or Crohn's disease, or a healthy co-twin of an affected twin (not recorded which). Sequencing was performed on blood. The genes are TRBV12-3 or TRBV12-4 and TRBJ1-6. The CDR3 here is CASSPQGTYNSPLHF.